This is a list of T cell receptor beta chains from one sample in a study of beta chain features in type 1 diabetes. Clones were sequenced by immunoSEQ multiplex PCR, and TCRdb holds only the in-frame ones, with some missing. The table includes 250,000 to 350,000 clones, approximately 14% detected once. The sequencing sample was made of central memory CD4+ T cells from blood. The receptor set was obtained from a man aged 25-45 years in good health. CDR3s include the opening cysteine and the closing phenylalanine or tryptophan. The D gene is left open where the match is weak. Size tells how often a clone was seen (once, few, many) or the class of an expanded clone, and some rows leave it out.

CDR3 protein: CASSPRDRGPQPQHF; CDR3 DNA: TGTGCCAGCAGTCCCCGGGACAGGGGGCCTCAGCCCCAGCATTTT; V gene: TRBV5-6; J gene: TRBJ1-5; clone size: -; D gene: TRBD1
CDR3 protein: CASSVRQETQYF; CDR3 DNA: TGTGCCAGCAGCGTCCGGCAAGAGACCCAGTACTTC; V gene: TRBV7-2; J gene: TRBJ2-5; clone size: many; D gene: -
CDR3 protein: CASSPKTSGAGTDTQYF; CDR3 DNA: TGTGCCAGCTCACCAAAGACTAGCGGAGCAGGCACAGATACGCAGTATTTT; V gene: TRBV18; J gene: TRBJ2-3; clone size: -; D gene: TRBD2
CDR3 protein: CASNYRDTEAFF; CDR3 DNA: TGCGCCAGCAACTACAGGGACACTGAAGCTTTCTTT; V gene: TRBV23-1; J gene: TRBJ1-1; clone size: many; D gene: -
CDR3 protein: CASSYSSAPNQPQHF; CDR3 DNA: TGTGCCAGCAGTTACTCTTCGGCTCCGAATCAGCCCCAGCATTTT; V gene: TRBV6-6; J gene: TRBJ1-5; clone size: -; D gene: -
CDR3 protein: CASSPPREVQQFF; CDR3 DNA: TGTGCCAGCAGCCCCCCCCGGGAGGTTCAGCAGTTCTTC; V gene: TRBV7-2; J gene: TRBJ2-1; clone size: -; D gene: TRBD2
CDR3 protein: CASSKRGGFVQETQYF; CDR3 DNA: TGTGCCAGCAGCAAACGGGGGGGATTCGTCCAAGAGACCCAGTACTTC; V gene: TRBV11-2; J gene: TRBJ2-5; clone size: -; D gene: TRBD2
CDR3 protein: CASSQSTFEQYF; CDR3 DNA: TGTGCCAGCAGCCAGTCGACTTTCGAGCAGTACTTC; V gene: TRBV14; J gene: TRBJ2-7; clone size: many; D gene: -
CDR3 protein: CASSQWAPRGPYEQYF; CDR3 DNA: TGCGCCAGCAGTCAATGGGCCCCCCGGGGACCCTACGAGCAGTACTTC; V gene: TRBV23-1; J gene: TRBJ2-7; clone size: -; D gene: -
CDR3 protein: CASRLTGVTVAEAFF; CDR3 DNA: TGTGCCAGCAGGTTAACAGGGGTTACGGTGGCTGAAGCTTTCTTT; V gene: TRBV7-2; J gene: TRBJ1-1; clone size: few; D gene: TRBD1
CDR3 protein: CASSAQGAETQYF; CDR3 DNA: TGTGCCAGCAGTGCCCAGGGGGCAGAGACCCAGTACTTC; V gene: TRBV6-1; J gene: TRBJ2-5; clone size: few; D gene: TRBD1
CDR3 protein: CASSAFSETQYF; CDR3 DNA: TGTGCCAGCAGCGCCTTTTCGGAGACCCAGTACTTC; V gene: TRBV7-2; J gene: TRBJ2-5; clone size: few; D gene: -
CDR3 protein: CASRASGGPAGTQYF; CDR3 DNA: TGTGCCAGCAGAGCAAGCGGGGGCCCCGCAGGTACGCAGTATTTT; V gene: TRBV7-2; J gene: TRBJ2-3; clone size: -; D gene: TRBD2
CDR3 protein: CASSSGTGFPDTQYF; CDR3 DNA: TGTGCCAGCAGTTCCGGGACAGGGTTTCCAGATACGCAGTATTTT; V gene: TRBV4-2; J gene: TRBJ2-3; clone size: -; D gene: TRBD1
CDR3 protein: CASSHAGTGGRETQYF; CDR3 DNA: TGTGCCAGCAGCCATGCCGGGACAGGGGGACGAGAGACCCAGTACTTC; V gene: TRBV14; J gene: TRBJ2-5; clone size: few; D gene: TRBD1